This T cell receptor beta chain was recorded in a study of cytomegalovirus exposure and HLA in healthy donors. The V gene's germline CDR1 is SGHRS and CDR2 YFSETQ. The CDR3 is made up of 13 amino acids. Trimming stripped 5 bases from V and 1 base from J, with 8 bases between. This PCR relied on a set of 60 Vbeta primers and 13 Jbeta primers. Using immunoSEQ multiplex PCR, the repertoire was profiled, and TCRdb retains in-frame clones only, with some absent. The profile covers some 160,000 clones, with roughly 76% appearing a single time and 2% to 2.5% taken by the ten largest. The source material was PBMCs. V usage is TRBV5-1 and J usage is TRBJ2-3; maybe TRBD2 (6 bases). This clonotype was sampled from a male donor in good health and CMV-seronegative. Here the CDR3 DNA reads TGCGCCAGCAGGCGGGACGGCACAGATACGCAGTATTTT. Amino acids: CASRRDGTDTQYF.